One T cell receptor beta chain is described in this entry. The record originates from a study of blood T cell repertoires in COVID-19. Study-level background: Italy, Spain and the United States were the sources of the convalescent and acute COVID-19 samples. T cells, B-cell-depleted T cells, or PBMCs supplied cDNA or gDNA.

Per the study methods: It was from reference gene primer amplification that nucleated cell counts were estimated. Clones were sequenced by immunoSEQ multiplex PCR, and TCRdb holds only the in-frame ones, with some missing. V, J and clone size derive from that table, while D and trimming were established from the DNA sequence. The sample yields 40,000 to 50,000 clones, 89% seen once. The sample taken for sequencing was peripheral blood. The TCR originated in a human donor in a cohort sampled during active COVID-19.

In DNA form, the CDR3 reads TGTGCCACCAGCAGAGAGGTAGGACTACTGGATACGCAGTATTTT. Protein product: CATSREVGLLDTQYF. The chain is built from TRBV15 and TRBJ2-3, with D perhaps matching TRBD2 (6 bases). CDR1 is LNHNV, CDR2 YYDKDF, per germline (reference sequence). The V gene lost 0 bases and the J gene lost 6 bases, with 13 bases spanning the gap. This CDR3 spans 15 amino acids.